The 10 T cell receptor beta chains in this list originate from one sample, sequenced in a study of shared clonotypes between healthy human individuals (dated by TCRdb to about 2020). The library was made by the immunoSEQ multiplex PCR assay. What TCRdb holds here is the immuneACCESS table cut down to in-frame rearrangements. Part of the clones is not present; checked against another copy, under half of the missing clones reflect an unresolved V gene, and the others are unexplained. The sample includes roughly 1 million clones, with approximately 72% observed a single time. In total, the top ten clones hold 1.4% of the sample. Input material: memory CD4+ T cells sorted from blood. Explained via the paper, the cell subset or site label denotes: CD45RA-negative fraction. The source is a man aged 18 to 30 in good health.

The V gene is TRBV23-1, the J gene TRBJ2-7, with a possible D match to TRBD1 (6 bases). TRBV23-1 is classed as an ORF, of uncertain function. The CDR3 length is 11 residues. Trimming removed 10 bases from V and 8 bases from J, with 15 bases in between. This chain's CDR3 is CATPLDRKQYF. The CDR3 DNA follows: TGCGCCACCCCCCTCGACAGGAAGCAGTACTTC.

The chain joins TRBV19 to TRBJ1-6, with unresolved D. V was cut by 5 bases and J by 1 base, with 15 bases left in between. Germline assignment: CDR1 LNHDA and CDR2 SQIVND (reference sequence). CDR3 length: 17 amino acids. The CDR3 spells CASSPGLGSSYNSPLHF. CDR3 coding DNA: TGTGCCAGTAGTCCTGGACTGGGGAGTTCCTATAATTCACCCCTCCACTTT.

The gene calls are TRBV28 and TRBJ2-7; 7 bases map to TRBD1. The CDR3 runs 15 residues. The V and J ends lost 8 bases and 7 bases, in that order; junction bases with no gene match: 17. CDR1 MDHEN and CDR2 SYDVKM come from the germline V gene. CDR3 protein: CASYSSDRELREQYF. In DNA, the CDR3 is TGTGCCAGCTATTCATCTGACAGGGAACTTCGGGAGCAGTACTTC. Together with reference TRBV28 and TRBJ2-7, the CDR3 gives the full variable domain: DVKVTQSSRYLVKRTGEKVFLECVQDMDHENMFWYRQDPGLGLRLIYFSYDVKMKEKGDIPEGYSVSREKKERFSLILESASTNQTSMYLCASYSSDRELREQYFGPGTRLTVT.

The J gene is TRBJ1-5, the V gene TRBV4-1; the match to TRBD1 covers 9 bases. Germline V gives CDR1 MGHRA, CDR2 YSYEKL. With V trimmed by 0 bases and J by 5 bases, 5 bases remained unmatched. The CDR3 covers 16 residues. In DNA, the CDR3 is TGCGCCAGCAGCCAAGATCACGGACAGGGGCATCAGCCCCAGCATTTT. As protein: CASSQDHGQGHQPQHF.

The rearrangement uses TRBV4-3 and TRBJ2-7; 10 bases are shared with TRBD2. Germline V lookup: CDR1 LGHNA, CDR2 YSLEER. V lost 3 bases to trimming and J lost 7 bases; unmatched junction nucleotides: 6. This CDR3 has 14 residues. The CDR3 protein is CASSQRLAGEEQYF. DNA for the CDR3: TGCGCCAGCAGCCAGAGGCTAGCGGGAGAAGAGCAGTACTTC.

Turning to this clone: A much larger clone differs from this one at a single base, so this may be a read error. This same CDR3 is encoded by further DNA sequences in the sample. The chain uses TRBV27 and TRBJ1-5; D call uncertain. Looked up from germline, CDR1 is MNHEY and CDR2 is SMNVEV (reference sequence). The CDR3 length is 13 residues. With 2 bases removed from V and 0 bases from J, the gap between germline ends came to 2 bases. The CDR3: CASSLDSNQPQHF. DNA of the CDR3: TGTGCCAGCAGTTTAGATAGCAATCAGCCCCAGCATTTT.

The chain couples TRBV6-6 to TRBJ2-1; D may be TRBD1 (7 bases). The CDR3 spans 14 residues. Germline-derived CDR1 and CDR2 are MNHNY and SVGAGI (reference sequence). The V end was cut by 6 bases, the J end by 8 bases, with 17 bases between. As DNA, the CDR3 is TGTGCCAGCAGCCCCAGACAGGGACTGGATGAGCAGTTCTTC. It encodes CASSPRQGLDEQFF.

The genes are TRBV4-2 and TRBJ2-3; D assignment may be TRBD1 or TRBD2 (5 bases each). The CDR3 is made up of 16 amino acids. V shed 5 bases and J shed 0 bases, with 15 bases lying between them. Germline values: CDR1 LGHNA, CDR2 YNFKEQ. Here the CDR3 reads CASSTPGAASTDTQYF. CDR3 DNA: TGTGCCAGCAGCACCCCCGGGGCGGCTAGCACAGATACGCAGTATTTT.

This clone was recorded a few times. The V and J genes are TRBV14 and TRBJ2-3; D unresolved. CDR1 and CDR2 from the germline V gene are SGHDN and FVKESK. With 1 base removed from V and 4 bases from J, the gap between germline ends came to 9 bases. The CDR3 spans 14 residues. The CDR3 protein is CASSQVRQADTQYF. The CDR3 nucleotides are TGTGCCAGCAGCCAAGTCCGTCAGGCAGATACGCAGTATTTT.

The chain employs TRBV5-4 and TRBJ2-7, with D unresolved. CDR3 length equals 14 residues. Germline lookup yields CDR1 SGHNT and CDR2 YYREEE (reference sequence). V gave up 1 base and J gave up 6 bases, with 14 bases separating them. The CDR3: CASSLSRASAEQYF. CDR3 DNA sequence: TGTGCCAGCAGCTTGAGTCGGGCCAGTGCCGAGCAGTACTTC.